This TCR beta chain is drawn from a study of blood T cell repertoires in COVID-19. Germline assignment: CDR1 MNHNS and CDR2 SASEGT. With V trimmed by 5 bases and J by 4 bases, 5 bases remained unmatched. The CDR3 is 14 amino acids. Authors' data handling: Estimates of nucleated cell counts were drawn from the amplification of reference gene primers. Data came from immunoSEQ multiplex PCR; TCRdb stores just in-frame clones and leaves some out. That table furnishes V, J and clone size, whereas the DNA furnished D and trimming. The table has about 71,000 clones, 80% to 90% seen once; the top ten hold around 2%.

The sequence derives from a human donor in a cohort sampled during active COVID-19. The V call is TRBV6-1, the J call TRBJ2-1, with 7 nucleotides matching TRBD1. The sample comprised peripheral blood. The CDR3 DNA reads TGTGCCAGCAGTCCCGGGACAGCTTACAATGAGCAGTTCTTC. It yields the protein CASSPGTAYNEQFF.